This T cell receptor (beta chain) was sequenced for a study of T cells expressing NK-cell markers. About the research overall: Beta-chain profiling covered CD3+CD56+NKG2C+, CD3+CD56+NKG2C- and CD3+CD56-NKG2C+ sorted subsets.

As to this clonotype: Its antigen remains unidentified.

Study-wide results and limits: The study did not resolve the HCMV specificity of expanded NKG2C+ T cell clones.

For TCR beta, cDNA was produced by 5'RACE template switching with UMIs. TCRdb reprocessed the 5' RACE reads and reports one entry per CDR3 protein, with no DNA. The repertoire table contains about half a million distinct CDR3 sequences. The CDR3 totals 15 residues. This receptor was taken from a woman aged 45 to 65 in good health. This chain links TRBV12-3 or TRBV12-4 with TRBJ2-7; TCRdb's assignment of TRBD1 cannot be checked, as there is no DNA. The sequenced sample was blood T cells: a sorted CD56 or NKG2C T cell subset, CD4+ or CD8+ T cells, or bulk PBMC T cells (not recorded which). Here the CDR3 reads CASSAGTTLGSKQYF.